The sample holds a few counts of the clone carrying this TCR beta chain. Its matching antigen is unknown. CDR1 SGHRS and CDR2 YFSETQ come from the germline V gene. The trim removed 4 bases at V and 1 base at J, leaving 7 bases unmatched. The CDR3 length is 15 residues. The sample comes from a study of response to subunit inactivated influenza vaccine. TCRdb used MiXCR to reprocess the RT-PCR reads, holding one entry per CDR3 protein. The profile shows 300,000 to 350,000 distinct CDR3 sequences, 21% of them singletons. General study findings and limits: Every seasonal influenza vaccination brings in few new T cells, the authors suggested.

This chain uses TRBV5-1 with TRBJ1-1; 7 nucleotides line up with TRBD1. The receptor was derived from a man between 45 and 75 years old who received an inactivated influenza vaccine. The specimen was PBMCs from blood, collected less than 22 months after vaccination. The CDR3 loop is CASSPQGNQNTEAFF. CDR3 bases: TGCGCCAGCAGCCCACAGGGGAACCAGAACACTGAAGCTTTCTTT.